A few counts support the clone carrying this T cell receptor beta chain. Its cognate antigen is unknown. These data originate in a study of T cell repertoires in cytomegalovirus infection. Overall study: CMV epitopes used comprised recently identified HLA-C-restricted ones and well-studied HLA-B-restricted ones. Indications of both CMV infection and matching HLA type were provided by public TCR beta signatures. Study-level results: There were HLA-C-restricted CMV-specific TCR beta clonotypes dominating the ex vivo response. CMV carriers having the relevant HLA were flagged by cumulative public TCR beta family frequency.

From the reads, TCRdb called clonotypes with MiXCR, one entry per CDR3 protein. This sample yields some 480,000 distinct CDR3 sequences, of which about 33% are seen a single time; 17% belongs to the top ten. This CDR3 spans 14 amino acids. Germline CDR1 and CDR2: SGHNT and YYREEE (reference sequence). V was pared by 4 bases and J by 4 bases, with 14 bases between. The clonotype was recovered from a human donor in good health (CMV status not recorded). Some clones in this sample may be carry-over from other donors' samples. This chain uses TRBV5-4 with TRBJ2-5, with D unclear. The source was cultured PBMCs, collected from culture after CMV antigen stimulation. The CDR3 DNA is TGTGCCAGCAGCCCGCTCAGCCGGCGAGAGACCCAGTACTTC. This translates into CASSPLSRRETQYF.